This T cell receptor (beta chain) was captured in a study of T cell repertoires in cytomegalovirus infection. Looking at the study overall: Use of recently identified HLA-C-restricted and well-studied HLA-B-restricted CMV epitopes was part of the study. CMV infection and matching HLA type were both indicated by public TCR beta signatures. Notes on the study in general: HLA-C-restricted CMV-specific TCR beta clonotypes were dominant in the ex vivo response.

The CDR3 is made up of 15 amino acids. Germline V CDR1 and CDR2: MGHDK, SYGVNS. Trimming took 3 bases from V and 5 from J; bases not matched to a gene: 8. From the reads, TCRdb called clonotypes with MiXCR, one entry per CDR3 protein. The table has approximately 990,000 distinct CDR3 sequences, approximately 30% seen once; the top ten hold around 15%. Points on this clonotype: Its antigen is as yet unknown.

The chain recombines TRBV25-1 with TRBJ1-1; 8 nucleotides agree with TRBD1. This TCR came from a human donor in good health (CMV status not recorded). Some clones in this sample may be carry-over from other donors' samples. Here the sequenced sample was cultured CD8+ T cells from PBMCs, taken from culture after CMV antigen stimulation. The CDR3 here is CASSEGAGGRTEAFF. As DNA, the CDR3 is TGTGCCAGCAGTGAGGGGGCAGGGGGCAGGACTGAAGCTTTCTTT.